This entry lists 30 T cell receptor beta chains sequenced from one sample in a study of shared clonotypes between healthy human individuals (dated by TCRdb to 2020 to 2022). The library relied on the immunoSEQ multiplex PCR assay. TCRdb obtained this table from immuneACCESS and retained in-frame rearrangements with V and J assigned. These tables miss some clones; where compared with another copy, unresolved V genes account for less than half of the shortfall, and the remainder is unexplained. The sample profile shows roughly 2 million clones; around 95% of them were found once. The ten largest clones represent around 0.13% of the sample. What was sequenced was naive CD4+ T cells sorted from blood. The meaning of the sample's cell subset or site label: CD45RA+ positively selected. These receptors all stem from a man between 18 and 29 years old in good health.

Concerning this clone: Other nucleotide sequences in the sample specify the same CDR3. The chain carries TRBV5-1 and TRBJ2-1, with a possible D match to TRBD2 (7 bases). Between the trimmed V and J ends, which lost 0 bases and 7 bases, there was a span of 14 bases. The CDR3 runs to 15 residues. Germline lookup yields CDR1 SGHRS and CDR2 YFSETQ. This chain's CDR3 is CASSLDPGGGNEQFF. The CDR3 region has the DNA TGCGCCAGCAGCTTGGACCCGGGGGGCGGGAATGAGCAGTTCTTC.

The chain joins TRBV7-9 to TRBJ1-4; D perhaps matches TRBD1 (6 bases). Looked up from germline, CDR1 is SEHNR and CDR2 is FQNEAQ (reference sequence). Trimming pared 5 bases from V and 4 bases from J, leaving 11 bases between. The CDR3 is 14 amino acids. The CDR3 DNA reads as TGTGCCAGCAGCGACTTAGGGGGTAATGAAAAACTGTTTTTT. It yields the protein CASSDLGGNEKLFF.

The chain recombines TRBV5-6 with TRBJ2-3; tentatively, D is TRBD2 (5 bases). Germline V gene lookup returns CDR1 SGHDT and CDR2 YYEEEE. With 4 bases removed from V and 2 bases from J, the gap between germline ends came to 17 bases. The CDR3 consists of 16 residues. This CDR3 reads CASSRALRGYTDTQYF. In nucleotides, the CDR3 is TGTGCCAGCAGCAGAGCACTCCGAGGGTACACAGATACGCAGTATTTT.

V is TRBV10-1 and J is TRBJ1-1, with a weak D call TRBD1 (6 bases). The CDR3 is 12 amino acids. The ends were cut back, 2 bases at V and 7 bases at J, with 8 bases in the middle. The germline gives CDR1 WNHNN, CDR2 SYGVQD (reference sequence). The CDR3 DNA reads as TGCGCCAGCAGTGAGGGGACACTTGAAGCTTTCTTT. It specifies CASSEGTLEAFF.

V gene TRBV30 combines with J gene TRBJ1-2, with 8 positions matching TRBD1. Germline-derived CDR1 and CDR2 are GTSNPN and SVGIG (reference sequence). The CDR3 sequence is 15 residues long. V was clipped by 0 bases and J by 4 bases; unmatched bases: 7. The CDR3 region is CAWSVGQGATYGYTF. The CDR3 nucleotides read TGTGCCTGGAGTGTAGGGCAGGGGGCGACCTATGGCTACACCTTC.

This clone was recorded once. The CDR3 coding sequence is TGTGCCAGCAGCGTAGGGTTCCAAGAGGGCACTGAAGCTTTCTTT. It encodes CASSVGFQEGTEAFF. The chain uses TRBV9 and TRBJ1-1; D remains ambiguous. The germline V gene has CDR1 SGDLS and CDR2 YYNGEE. V lost 0 bases, J lost 4 bases, and 13 bases lay in between. The CDR3 spans 15 residues.

The chain combines TRBV2 with TRBJ2-7; D might be TRBD2 (6 bases). This CDR3 spans 13 amino acids. Per the germline V gene, CDR1 is SNHLY and CDR2 is FYNNEI. Trimming took off 6 bases at V and 0 bases at J, with 9 bases between the two ends. The CDR3 nucleotides are TGTGCCAGCAGGGGGGGTATCTCCTACGAGCAGTACTTC. This translates into CASRGGISYEQYF.

The V gene is TRBV7-9, the J gene TRBJ2-3; tentatively, D is TRBD2 (6 bases). Germline lookup yields CDR1 SEHNR and CDR2 FQNEAQ (reference sequence). The length of the CDR3 is 14 residues. Between the trimmed V and J ends, which lost 4 bases and 2 bases, there was a span of 10 bases. CDR3 amino acids: CASSYGTPTDTQYF. For the CDR3, the DNA is TGTGCCAGCAGCTACGGGACTCCCACAGATACGCAGTATTTT.

The V call is TRBV5-1, the J call TRBJ2-1; D is possibly TRBD2 (7 bases). Germline-derived CDR1 and CDR2 are SGHRS and YFSETQ. The length of the CDR3 is 16 residues. Deletions cut 3 bases from V and 2 bases from J, with 15 bases between. CDR3 coding DNA: TGCGCCAGCAGCTCCCGGGGGGCGGGTACCTACAATGAGCAGTTCTTC. Amino acid sequence: CASSSRGAGTYNEQFF.

This clone was seen only once. The chain employs TRBV7-2 and TRBJ2-3; TRBD2 matches at 7 bases. The junction had 2 bases not matched to a gene; V was cut back by 1 base and J by 4 bases. The CDR3 length is 14 residues. CDR1 and CDR2 from the germline V gene are SGHTA and FQGNSA. The CDR3 sequence: CASSLGGGPDTQYF. The CDR3 DNA reads as TGTGCCAGCAGCTTAGGGGGGGGTCCAGATACGCAGTATTTT.

This clone came up once. The chain employs TRBV11-2 and TRBJ2-3; D ambiguous. The CDR3 spans 15 residues. Trimming removed 3 bases at V and 6 bases at J, with 16 bases between. Germline assignment: CDR1 SGHAT and CDR2 FQNNGV. The CDR3 loop reads CASSFGMDPRDTQYF. The CDR3 coding sequence is TGTGCCAGCAGCTTCGGTATGGACCCTCGGGATACGCAGTATTTT.

This clone was recorded a few times. The V call is TRBV2, the J call TRBJ1-6; 8 bases align to TRBD1. Per germline, CDR1 SNHLY and CDR2 FYNNEI. The CDR3 loop spans 15 amino acids. Trimming removed 0 bases from V and 9 bases from J; junction bases left unmatched: 4. CDR3 in DNA: TGTGCCAGCAGTGAAGCGGCAGGGGGCTTTTCACCCCTCCACTTT. Residues: CASSEAAGGFSPLHF.

The V gene is TRBV5-1, the J gene TRBJ2-4; TRBD2 is a possible D gene (6 bases). V lost 1 base, J lost 8 bases, and 16 bases lay in between. Per the germline V gene, CDR1 is SGHRS and CDR2 is YFSETQ. The CDR3 runs 15 residues. The CDR3 DNA reads TGCGCCAGCAGCTTGCCGACAGACTCGGGGGACATTCAGTACTTC. Its translation: CASSLPTDSGDIQYF. The full variable domain, with the rest looked up from reference TRBV5-1 and TRBJ2-4, is KAGVTQTPRYLIKTRGQQVTLSCSPISGHRSVSWYQQTPGQGLQFLFEYFSETQRNKGNFPGRFSGRQFSNSRSEMNVSTLELGDSALYLCASSLPTDSGDIQYFGAGTRLSVL.

Remarks on this clone: Other DNA sequences in this specimen translate into the identical CDR3. The CDR3 is CASSPRRDEKLFF. The CDR3 bases are TGTGCCAGCAGCCCCCGACGGGATGAAAAACTGTTTTTT. The J gene is TRBJ1-4, the V gene TRBV7-9; unclear D gene. With 5 bases removed from V and 6 bases from J, the gap between germline ends came to 10 bases. The CDR3 is made up of 13 amino acids. From germline, CDR1 is SEHNR and CDR2 FQNEAQ (reference sequence).

V usage is TRBV10-3 and J usage is TRBJ1-1, with TRBD1 identical over 7 bases. Germline CDR1 reads ENHRY; CDR2 reads SYGVKD. The CDR3 length is 16 residues. V shed 6 bases and J 1 base; nucleotides not matched to a gene: 11. The CDR3 region is CAIRKPTGAGNTEAFF. DNA of the CDR3: TGTGCCATCAGGAAACCAACAGGGGCGGGGAACACTGAAGCTTTCTTT.

The rearrangement uses TRBV6-1 and TRBJ1-2, with D perhaps matching TRBD1 (5 bases). V lost 5 bases, J lost 4 bases, and 17 bases lay in between. The CDR3 has 15 residues. Germline V gene lookup returns CDR1 MNHNS and CDR2 SASEGT. CDR3 nucleotides: TGTGCCAGCAGTCCTGTTATGAGTGGGGGCTATGGCTACACCTTC. This encodes CASSPVMSGGYGYTF.

The rearrangement joins TRBV29-1 to TRBJ2-1, with 11 bases that match TRBD2. The V segment lost 4 bases and the J segment 6 bases; nucleotides outside the gene matches: 8. CDR1 and CDR2 from the germline V gene are SQVTM and ANQGSEA. This CDR3 spans 15 amino acids. CDR3: CSVGGLAETGNEQFF. Written as DNA, the CDR3 is TGCAGCGTTGGGGGACTAGCGGAGACAGGCAATGAGCAGTTCTTC.

Here the CDR3 DNA reads TGTGCCAGCAGCTTAGGACAGGGGGCGAGTGTATATGGCTACACCTTC. It codes for CASSLGQGASVYGYTF. J is TRBJ1-2 and V is TRBV5-6; 11 nucleotides line up with TRBD1. Germline trimming cut 2 bases from V and 5 bases from J; bases unmatched to any gene: 8. Germline-derived CDR1 and CDR2 are SGHDT and YYEEEE. The CDR3 runs to 16 residues. Together with reference TRBV5-6 and TRBJ1-2, the CDR3 gives the full variable domain: DAGVTQSPTHLIKTRGQQVTLRCSPKSGHDTVSWYQQALGQGPQFIFQYYEEEERQRGNFPDRFSGHQFPNYSSELNVNALLLGDSALYLCASSLGQGASVYGYTFGSGTRLTVV.

The CDR3 DNA reads as TGCGCCAGCAGCCAAGATGGTACTGGTAGGAACACTGAAGCTTTCTTT. It specifies CASSQDGTGRNTEAFF. V usage is TRBV4-1 and J usage is TRBJ1-1; no reliable D call. The CDR3 runs to 16 residues. Trimming removed 0 bases at V and 1 base at J, with 12 bases between. Germline V CDR1 and CDR2: MGHRA, YSYEKL.

The chain joins TRBV11-2 to TRBJ2-7, with 8 positions matching TRBD1. The CDR3 sequence is 13 residues long. With 4 bases clipped from V and 7 bases from J, the junction kept 6 bases outside the gene matches. CDR1 and CDR2 from the germline V gene are SGHAT and FQNNGV. Written as DNA, the CDR3 is TGTGCCAGCAGCTCCGACAGGGGACGGGAGCAGTACTTC. Encoded protein: CASSSDRGREQYF.

J is TRBJ2-2 and V is TRBV2; D unclear. The germline CDR1 and CDR2 sequences are SNHLY and FYNNEI. V was clipped by 1 base and J by 7 bases, with 13 bases between them. CDR3 length: 15 residues. This CDR3 reads CASSEDPRVGGELFF. The CDR3 DNA sequence: TGTGCCAGCAGTGAAGACCCTCGGGTTGGCGGGGAGCTGTTTTTT.

Note on this clone: One end of the junction is discordant with germline, which a read error may explain. The chain has TRBV7-7 and TRBJ2-5; 10 bases align to TRBD1. This CDR3 region has 14 residues. CDR1 and CDR2 (germline): SSHAT, FNYEAQ (reference sequence). The CDR3 sequence: CASSLDRGSETQYF. The DNA for the CDR3 is TGTGCTAGCAGCTTGGACAGGGGGTCTGAGACCCAGTACTTC. Variable domain in full (rest from reference TRBV7-7 and TRBJ2-5): GAGVSQSPRYKVTKRGQDVTLRCDPISSHATLYWYQQALGQGPEFLTYFNYEAQPDKSGLPSDRFSAERPEGSISTLTIQRTEQRDSAMYRCASSLDRGSETQYFGPGTRLLVL.

V is TRBV6-5 and J is TRBJ2-7; TRBD1 matches at 7 bases. This CDR3 is 15 amino acids long. The J segment lost 3 bases and the V segment lost 2 bases, leaving 7 bases of the junction unmatched. Germline V gives CDR1 MNHEY, CDR2 SVGAGI. The CDR3 loop is CASSYDRESLYEQYF. In nucleotides, the CDR3 is TGTGCCAGCAGTTACGACAGGGAGAGCCTCTACGAGCAGTACTTC.

This clone was seen only once. The gene calls are TRBV2 and TRBJ2-3; perhaps TRBD2 as D (6 bases). CDR1 SNHLY and CDR2 FYNNEI come from the germline V gene. V was trimmed by 6 bases and J by 0 bases, leaving 28 bases between them. There are 20 residues in the CDR3. The CDR3 region has the DNA TGTGCCAGCAGAAAATGGAACTGGGGGGTCCCGGAGACTAGCACAGATACGCAGTATTTT. Amino acids: CASRKWNWGVPETSTDTQYF.

This rearrangement joins TRBV5-1 to TRBJ2-5; TRBD2 is a possible D gene (5 bases). This CDR3 region has 16 residues. V was cut by 0 bases and J by 1 base, with 13 bases left in between. Germline V gene data show CDR1 as SGHRS and CDR2 as YFSETQ. The CDR3 loop is CASSLGRPGFQETQYF. CDR3 bases: TGCGCCAGCAGCTTGGGCCGGCCGGGGTTCCAAGAGACCCAGTACTTC.

The rearrangement joins TRBV10-3 to TRBJ1-5; TRBD1 matches at 8 bases. V gave up 0 bases and J gave up 4 bases; unmatched junction bases: 2. This CDR3 is built from 15 residues. Germline assignment: CDR1 ENHRY and CDR2 SYGVKD. In DNA, the CDR3 is TGTGCCATCAGTGAGTCGACAGGGGAAAATCAGCCCCAGCATTTT. Translating gives CAISESTGENQPQHF.

The rearrangement uses TRBV5-1 and TRBJ1-1; TRBD1 might be the D (5 bases). V was clipped by 3 bases and J by 1 base, with 10 bases between them. The CDR3 loop spans 14 amino acids. CDR1 is SGHRS, CDR2 YFSETQ, per germline. The DNA of the CDR3 is TGCGCCAGCAGCTCCCGGGGGTCGAACACTGAAGCTTTCTTT. This codes for CASSSRGSNTEAFF.

The rearrangement uses TRBV27 and TRBJ2-2, with D unclear. V shed 6 bases and J shed 4 bases, with 9 bases lying between them. Per germline, CDR1 MNHEY and CDR2 SMNVEV (reference sequence). There are 13 residues in the CDR3. CDR3 in DNA: TGTGCCAGCAGCCTCAGGTTCACCGGGGAGCTGTTTTTT. It translates to CASSLRFTGELFF.

This clone was detected once. The chain links TRBV27 to TRBJ2-2; D is perhaps TRBD2 (6 bases). Trimming stripped 5 bases from V and 6 bases from J, with 25 bases between. Germline values: CDR1 MNHEY, CDR2 SMNVEV (reference sequence). The CDR3 has 18 residues. The CDR3 here is CASSPYHSSDRGPGELFF. DNA of the CDR3: TGTGCCAGCAGTCCCTACCACTCTAGCGATAGAGGTCCCGGGGAGCTGTTTTTT.

Concerning this clone: This CDR3 is also generated by other DNA sequences in the sample. The chain links TRBV5-1 to TRBJ2-1; possibly TRBD2 for D (5 bases). CDR1 SGHRS and CDR2 YFSETQ come from the germline V gene. V lost 2 bases and J 7 bases, leaving 10 bases between the germline ends. The CDR3 consists of 13 residues. The CDR3 DNA reads as TGCGCCAGCAGCTTCGAGGGTGGAAATGAGCAGTTCTTC. It encodes CASSFEGGNEQFF.